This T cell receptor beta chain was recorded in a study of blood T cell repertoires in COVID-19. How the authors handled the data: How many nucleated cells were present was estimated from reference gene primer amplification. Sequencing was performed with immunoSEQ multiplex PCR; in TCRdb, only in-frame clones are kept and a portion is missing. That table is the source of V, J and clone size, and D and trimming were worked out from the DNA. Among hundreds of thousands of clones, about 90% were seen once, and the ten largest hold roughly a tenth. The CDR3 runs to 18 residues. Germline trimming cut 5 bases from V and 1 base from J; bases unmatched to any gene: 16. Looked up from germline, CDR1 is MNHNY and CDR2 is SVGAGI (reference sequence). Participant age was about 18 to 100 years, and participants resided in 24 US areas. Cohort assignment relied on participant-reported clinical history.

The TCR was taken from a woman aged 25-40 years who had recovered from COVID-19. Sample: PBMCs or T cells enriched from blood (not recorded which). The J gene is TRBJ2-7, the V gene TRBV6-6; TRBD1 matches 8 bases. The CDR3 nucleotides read TGTGCCAGCAGTCCCACCCAGCCTTTGTGGGACAGGTCCTACGAGCAGTACTTC. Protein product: CASSPTQPLWDRSYEQYF.